The next 26 T cell receptor beta chains were all read from a single sample in a study of post-analysis software for immune sequencing data (dated by TCRdb to the mid-2010s). No cognate antigen is known for these TCRs. General study outcomes and caveats: Significantly higher frequencies in patients than in controls were found for a handful of TRBV segments, including TRBV5-6, TRBV5-1 and TRBV20-1.

Library generation was performed with PCR. The instrument was an Illumina HiSeq 2500. Unique molecular identifiers were incorporated into TCR beta cDNA libraries to reduce PCR and sequencing biases. The public reads were reprocessed in TCRdb via fastp at Q25 and MiXCR, keeping in-frame beta chains. Rows with one shared CDR3 protein collapse into an entry with the most common genes and DNA. This sample gives hundreds of thousands of distinct CDR3 sequences in total; around 50% of them show up just once. 4.6% of the sample is in the top ten clones. The sample was blood. The receptors derive from a girl aged 5-17 years with multiple sclerosis.

This clonotype was found a few times. The chain recombines TRBV12-3 or TRBV12-4 with TRBJ1-2; maybe TRBD1 (6 bases). Trimming shortened V by 6 bases and J by 0 bases, and 11 bases separated the two germline ends. The CDR3 totals 14 residues. CDR3: CASSPTGSNYGYTF. The DNA of the CDR3 is TGTGCCAGCAGCCCGACAGGCTCTAACTATGGCTACACCTTC.

Remarks on this clonotype: One end of the junction is discordant with germline, which a read error may explain. CDR3 sequence reads: CAGSLSIYGYTF. In nucleotides, the CDR3 is TGTGCCGGCAGTTTATCTATCTATGGCTACACCTTC. V usage is TRBV12-3 or TRBV12-4 and J usage is TRBJ1-2; D call uncertain. This CDR3 is built from 12 residues.

The chain employs TRBV5-1 and TRBJ2-7; D possibly uses TRBD1 or TRBD2 (5 bases each). This CDR3 has 16 residues. V gave up 4 bases and J gave up 2 bases, with 19 bases separating them. CDR1 SGHRS and CDR2 YFSETQ come from the germline V gene. The CDR3 DNA reads as TGCGCCAGCAGCAGATCGACCGGGACGGATACCTACGAGCAGTACTTC. This sequence encodes CASSRSTGTDTYEQYF.

This chain uses TRBV20-1 with TRBJ2-3; 10 nucleotides line up with TRBD2. The junction had 4 bases not matched to a gene; V was cut back by 3 bases and J by 4 bases. Germline loops: CDR1 DFQATT, CDR2 SNEGSKA (reference sequence). This CDR3 has 14 amino acids. CDR3 nucleotide sequence: TGCAGTGCTAGCGGGCTAGCGGGAGCAGATACGCAGTATTTT. This encodes CSASGLAGADTQYF.

The sample holds a few counts of this clonotype. The V and J genes are TRBV10-3 and TRBJ1-2; 9 bases are a match to TRBD1. The J segment lost 3 bases and the V segment lost 3 bases, leaving 5 bases of the junction unmatched. Germline V gene lookup returns CDR1 ENHRY and CDR2 SYGVKD. CDR3 length equals 15 residues. CDR3 sequence: CAISEGQGKDYGYTF. The DNA for the CDR3 is TGTGCCATCAGTGAAGGACAGGGGAAGGACTATGGCTACACCTTC.

This chain joins TRBV20-1 and TRBJ1-2; a weak D match, TRBD1 (6 bases). The CDR3 sequence is 13 residues long. The germline V gene has CDR1 DFQATT and CDR2 SNEGSKA (reference sequence). The V gene lost 1 base and the J gene lost 7 bases, with 13 bases spanning the gap. CDR3 protein: CSARAGGTSGYTF. The DNA for the CDR3 is TGCAGTGCTAGAGCCGGGGGGACATCTGGCTACACCTTC.

V usage is TRBV29-1 and J usage is TRBJ1-1; D uncertain. The V gene's germline CDR1 is SQVTM and CDR2 ANQGSEA. V lost 4 bases, J lost 1 base, and 16 bases lay in between. The CDR3 is made up of 15 amino acids. Written as DNA, the CDR3 is TGCAGCGTTGGATCCCGGGCTTCTGCGAACACTGAAGCTTTCTTT. Its translation: CSVGSRASANTEAFF.

A few counts support this clonotype. This rearrangement joins TRBV3-1 to TRBJ1-1, with 11 bases identical to TRBD1. The CDR3 contains 16 residues. The germline gives CDR1 LGHDT, CDR2 YNNKEL (reference sequence). The junction had 8 bases not matched to a gene; V was cut back by 3 bases and J by 5 bases. This chain's CDR3 is CASSHWPGTGGTEAFF. CDR3 coding DNA: TGTGCCAGCAGCCACTGGCCCGGGACAGGGGGTACTGAAGCTTTCTTT. Combining the CDR3 with reference TRBV3-1 and TRBJ1-1 gives the whole variable domain DTAVSQTPKYLVTQMGNDKSIKCEQNLGHDTMYWYKQDSKKFLKIMFSYNNKELIINETVPNRFSPKSPDKAHLNLHINSLELGDSAVYFCASSHWPGTGGTEAFFGQGTRLTVV.

The chain joins TRBV12-3 or TRBV12-4 to TRBJ2-3; D may be TRBD2 (6 bases). Between the trimmed V and J ends, which lost 5 bases and 0 bases, there was a span of 15 bases. There are 16 residues in the CDR3. CDR3 bases: TGTGCCAGCAGTGCCCTTGGGGGGACCAGCACAGATACGCAGTATTTT. Protein sequence: CASSALGGTSTDTQYF.

V is TRBV4-1 and J is TRBJ2-5; D might be TRBD2 (6 bases). The germline V gene encodes CDR1 MGHRA and CDR2 YSYEKL. The CDR3 is 17 amino acids. The V end was cut by 0 bases, the J end by 3 bases, with 17 bases between. This CDR3 is CASSQEPLGGTKETQYF. DNA of the CDR3: TGCGCCAGCAGCCAAGAGCCCCTCGGGGGAACGAAAGAGACCCAGTACTTC.

The chain carries TRBV20-1 and TRBJ1-1, with TRBD1 matching over 9 bases. The V gene end was trimmed by 4 bases and the J gene end by 11 bases; junction bases not matched to a gene: 11. The CDR3 covers 13 residues. Germline V gene lookup returns CDR1 DFQATT and CDR2 SNEGSKA (reference sequence). In nucleotides, the CDR3 is TGCAGTGCTACCTCCGACAGGGGGGGAAGGGCTTTCTTT. As protein: CSATSDRGGRAFF.

The table lists this clonotype with a few counts. V is TRBV20-1 and J is TRBJ2-5, with D possibly being TRBD1 or TRBD2 (6 bases each). The end of the DNA aligns better with TRBJ2-7, so the J call may be wrong. The CDR3 is 16 residues long. Germline assignment: CDR1 DFQATT and CDR2 SNEGSKA (reference sequence). The CDR3, as DNA: TGCAGTGCTAGCACCTGGGAGGTCAGGGGATCCCACGAGCAGTACTTC. Protein: CSASTWEVRGSHEQYF.

There are a few counts of this clonotype. The genes are TRBV20-1 and TRBJ2-5, with 10 bases matching TRBD2. The CDR3 loop spans 15 amino acids. The trim removed 1 base at V and 1 base at J, leaving 3 bases unmatched. CDR1 is DFQATT, CDR2 SNEGSKA, per germline (reference sequence). CDR3 sequence: CSARGIAGGQETQYF. The CDR3 coding sequence is TGCAGTGCTAGAGGCATAGCGGGGGGCCAAGAGACCCAGTACTTC.

The chain is built from TRBV7-9 and TRBJ2-3, with TRBD1 matching 7 bases. CDR1 and CDR2 (germline): SEHNR, FQNEAQ (reference sequence). V lost 4 bases and J lost 2; bases outside the gene matches: 9. The CDR3 length is 16 residues. CDR3 loop: CASSSGTEALTDTQYF. CDR3 bases: TGTGCCAGCAGCTCGGGGACAGAGGCACTCACAGATACGCAGTATTTT.

This clonotype was counted a few times. The chain recombines TRBV21-1 with TRBJ1-2. TRBV21-1 is a pseudogene locus. The CDR3 extends over 13 amino acids. CDR3 bases: TGTGCCAGCATGAGAGGGCCATCCTATGGCTACACCTTC. Amino acids: CASMRGPSYGYTF.

The rearrangement joins TRBV5-1 to TRBJ2-5; D is unresolved. Germline lookup yields CDR1 SGHRS and CDR2 YFSETQ. The CDR3 is 15 amino acids. The germline V and J ends were trimmed by 0 bases and 5 bases, with 14 bases remaining between them. CDR3 bases: TGCGCCAGCAGCTTGGACCCCGTCAGAAGCGAGACCCAGTACTTC. This sequence encodes CASSLDPVRSETQYF.

This clonotype turned up a few times. The CDR3 sequence: CATSDPRSPSTDTQYF. The CDR3 region has the DNA TGTGCCACCAGTGATCCCAGGTCTCCTAGCACAGATACGCAGTATTTT. This rearrangement joins TRBV24-1 to TRBJ2-3; D is undetermined. The germline V gene encodes CDR1 KGHDR and CDR2 SFDVKD. The CDR3 consists of 16 residues. The germline V and J ends were trimmed by 3 bases and 0 bases, with 12 bases remaining between them.

The gene calls are TRBV27 and TRBJ2-1; no clear D gene. V shed 10 bases and J shed 8 bases, with 12 bases lying between them. CDR3 length: 11 amino acids. Germline values: CDR1 MNHEY, CDR2 SMNVEV (reference sequence). CDR3 sequence: CATLLVHEQFF. The CDR3 DNA follows: TGTGCCACCTTACTCGTCCATGAGCAGTTCTTC.

Of note for this clonotype: The junction differs from germline at one of its ends, possibly a read error. The chain recombines TRBV15 with TRBJ2-6, with a tentative D call TRBD1 (6 bases). The CDR3 covers 17 residues. The germline V gene encodes CDR1 LNHNV and CDR2 YYDKDF (reference sequence). For the CDR3, the DNA is TGTGCCACCAGCAGAGATAGGACAGCCTCTGGGGCCAACGTCCGGACTTTC. Encoded protein: CATSRDRTASGANVRTF.

The V and J genes are TRBV29-1 and TRBJ1-2; maybe TRBD1 (6 bases). The CDR3 length is 13 residues. Germline V gives CDR1 SQVTM, CDR2 ANQGSEA. V dropped 2 bases and J dropped 3 bases, with 10 bases sitting between them. This chain's CDR3 is CSVEKTGYYGYTF. DNA for the CDR3: TGCAGCGTTGAAAAAACAGGGTACTATGGCTACACCTTC. Complete variable domain (other parts from reference TRBV29-1 and TRBJ1-2): SAVISQKPSRDICQRGTSLTIQCQVDSQVTMMFWYRQQPGQSLTLIATANQGSEATYESGFVIDKFPISRPNLTFSTLTVSNMSPEDSSIYLCSVEKTGYYGYTFGSGTRLTVV.

The V call is TRBV5-1, the J call TRBJ2-1, with D uncertain. The germline V and J ends were trimmed by 2 bases and 0 bases, with 9 bases remaining between them. The CDR3 totals 15 residues. Germline V gives CDR1 SGHRS, CDR2 YFSETQ. CDR3 bases: TGCGCCAGCAGCTTCCAGGCAAGCTCCTACAATGAGCAGTTCTTC. This translates into CASSFQASSYNEQFF.

V is TRBV6-2 or TRBV6-3 and J is TRBJ2-3, with D possibly being TRBD2 (5 bases). Germline CDR1 and CDR2: MNHEY and SVGEGT. V was trimmed by 7 bases and J by 3 bases, leaving 14 bases between them. The CDR3 extends over 14 amino acids. CDR3 in DNA: TGTGCCAGCACCCCCGGAGGAATTACAGATACGCAGTATTTT. It translates to CASTPGGITDTQYF.

J is TRBJ1-2 and V is TRBV20-1, with 8 bases that match TRBD1. The J segment lost 3 bases and the V segment lost 8 bases, leaving 8 bases of the junction unmatched. The germline gives CDR1 DFQATT, CDR2 SNEGSKA (reference sequence). CDR3 size: 13 residues. DNA of the CDR3: TGCAGTTCTCAGGGGGCCTTGGACTATGGCTACACCTTC. Encoded protein: CSSQGALDYGYTF.

The rearrangement joins TRBV25-1 to TRBJ1-1; D is undetermined. The CDR3 runs to 13 residues. Deletions cut 8 bases from V and 4 bases from J, with 14 bases between. Germline CDR1 MGHDK, CDR2 SYGVNS. In nucleotides, the CDR3 is TGTGCCAGCGTTGGACGATGGCTCACTGAAGCTTTCTTT. Its translation is CASVGRWLTEAFF.

This chain uses TRBV18 with TRBJ2-3; perhaps TRBD2 as D (5 bases). CDR1 KGHSH and CDR2 LQKENI come from the germline V gene. The CDR3 is 16 amino acids. Trimming removed 3 bases from V and 2 bases from J, with 15 bases in between. CDR3 in DNA: TGTGCCAGCTCACCCCCCGGTGTCCGGGACACAGATACGCAGTATTTT. It encodes CASSPPGVRDTDTQYF.

The V and J genes are TRBV20-1 and TRBJ1-5; 7 positions agree with TRBD1. With 6 bases clipped from V and 3 bases from J, the junction kept 5 bases outside the gene matches. In germline, CDR1 is DFQATT, CDR2 SNEGSKA (reference sequence). This CDR3 has 13 amino acids. CDR3 nucleotide sequence: TGCAGTGCCAGACAGGGTACCAATCAGCCCCAGCATTTT. The encoded protein is CSARQGTNQPQHF.